This T cell receptor beta chain emerged from a study of post-analysis software for immune sequencing data. Study-level background: The cohort encompassed relapsing-remitting, secondary progressive and progressive-relapsing multiple sclerosis disease courses.

As regards this clonotype: The antigen remains unidentified.

The study's findings and limits: Patients showed TRBV5-6, TRBV5-1 and TRBV20-1 among a few TRBV segments more frequent than in controls. When compared against controls, multiple sclerosis patients showed significantly lower normalized Chao1 diversity.

Trimming cost V 7 bases and J 6 bases, with 22 bases left between them. This CDR3 region has 15 residues. CDR1 and CDR2 from the germline V gene are MNHEY and SVGAGI. The TCR beta cDNA libraries contained unique molecular identifiers. From approximately 1 to 10 million T cells, about 500,000 cDNA molecules were obtained. MiXCR was run by TCRdb on the PCR reads, yielding one entry per CDR3 protein. The sample includes about 380,000 distinct CDR3 sequences, around 33% seen only once; the top ten take under 15%. The sample consisted of blood. The chain employs TRBV6-5 and TRBJ2-7, with a weak D call TRBD1 (6 bases). This TCR was sampled from a girl aged 5-17 years with multiple sclerosis. This chain's CDR3 is CASTRRAGVYAEQYF. CDR3 DNA: TGTGCCAGCACTAGGCGGGCAGGGGTCTACGCCGAGCAGTACTTC.